This T cell receptor beta chain was captured in a study of sequential checkpoint blockade in melanoma. About the research overall: Patients were randomized 1:1 to nivolumab-then-ipilimumab or ipilimumab-then-nivolumab first-line. Each arm's sequence ended with maintenance nivolumab.

The assay was immunoSEQ multiplex PCR, and TCRdb's table has in-frame clones only and misses some. This table holds approximately 21,000 clones, roughly four fifths found once. This CDR3 has 13 residues. Germline CDR1 MNHEY, CDR2 SVGAGI. The V and J ends lost 4 bases and 8 bases respectively, with 14 bases between them. Treatment denoted: randomized to nivolumab then ipilimumab (arm A) or the reverse (arm B). None of the patients previously received DNA-damaging chemotherapy. Live CD3+CD8+ CD19− CD56− cells were sorted from PBMCs. This sequence joins TRBV6-5 and TRBJ1-2, with D unclear. Sequenced here: CD8+ T cells sorted from blood (inferred from file names), sampled from a patient given nivolumab and ipilimumab in sequence. This TCR derives from a human donor with melanoma. Here the CDR3 DNA reads TGTGCCAGCAGTTCGGACTACGGGAGGGGCTACACCTTC. This gives the protein CASSSDYGRGYTF.